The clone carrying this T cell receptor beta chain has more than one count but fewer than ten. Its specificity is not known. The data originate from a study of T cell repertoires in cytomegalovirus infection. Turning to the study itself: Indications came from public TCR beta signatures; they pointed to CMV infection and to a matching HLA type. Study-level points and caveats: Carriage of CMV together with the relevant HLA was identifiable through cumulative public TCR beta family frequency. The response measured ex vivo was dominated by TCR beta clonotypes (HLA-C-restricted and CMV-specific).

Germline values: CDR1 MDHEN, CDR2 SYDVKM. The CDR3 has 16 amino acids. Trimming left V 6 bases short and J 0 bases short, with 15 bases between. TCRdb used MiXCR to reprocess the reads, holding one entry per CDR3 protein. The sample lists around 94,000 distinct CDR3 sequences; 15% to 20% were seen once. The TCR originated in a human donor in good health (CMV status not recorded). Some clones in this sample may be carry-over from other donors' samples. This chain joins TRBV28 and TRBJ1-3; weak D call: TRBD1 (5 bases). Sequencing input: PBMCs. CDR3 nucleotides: TGTGCCAGCAGCTGGGGCCCTGTGGCCTCTGGAAACACCATATATTTT. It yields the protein CASSWGPVASGNTIYF.